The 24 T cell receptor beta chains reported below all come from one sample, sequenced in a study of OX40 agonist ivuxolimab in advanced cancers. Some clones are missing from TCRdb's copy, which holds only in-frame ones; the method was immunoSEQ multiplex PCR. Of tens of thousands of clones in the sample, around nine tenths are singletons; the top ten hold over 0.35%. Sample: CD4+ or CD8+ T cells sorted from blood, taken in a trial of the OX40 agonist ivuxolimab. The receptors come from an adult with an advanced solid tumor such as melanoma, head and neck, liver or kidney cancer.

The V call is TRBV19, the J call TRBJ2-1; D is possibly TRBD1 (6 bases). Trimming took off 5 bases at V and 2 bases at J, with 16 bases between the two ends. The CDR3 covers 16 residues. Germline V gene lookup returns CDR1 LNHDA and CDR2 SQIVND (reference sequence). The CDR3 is CASSGSGTPAYNEQFF. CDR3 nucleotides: TGTGCCAGTAGTGGGAGTGGGACACCCGCCTACAATGAGCAGTTCTTC.

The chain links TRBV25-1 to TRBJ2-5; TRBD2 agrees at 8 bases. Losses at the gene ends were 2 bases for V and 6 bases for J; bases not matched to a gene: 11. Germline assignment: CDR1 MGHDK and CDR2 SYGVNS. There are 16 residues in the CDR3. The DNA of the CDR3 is TGTGCCAGCAGTGAACTAAAGCGGGAGCGAGAGAAGACCCAGTACTTC. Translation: CASSELKREREKTQYF. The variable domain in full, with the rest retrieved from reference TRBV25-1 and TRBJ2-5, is EADIYQTPRYLVIGTGKKITLECSQTMGHDKMYWYQQDPGMELHLIHYSYGVNSTEKGDLSSESTVSRIRTEHFPLTLESARPSHTSQYLCASSELKREREKTQYFGPGTRLLVL.

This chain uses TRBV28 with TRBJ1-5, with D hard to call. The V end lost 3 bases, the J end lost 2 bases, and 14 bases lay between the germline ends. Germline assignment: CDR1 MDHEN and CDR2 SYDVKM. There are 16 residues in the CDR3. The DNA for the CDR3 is TGTGCCAGCAGTTTCCTTTTCGACGTCCGCAATCAGCCCCAGCATTTT. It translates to CASSFLFDVRNQPQHF.

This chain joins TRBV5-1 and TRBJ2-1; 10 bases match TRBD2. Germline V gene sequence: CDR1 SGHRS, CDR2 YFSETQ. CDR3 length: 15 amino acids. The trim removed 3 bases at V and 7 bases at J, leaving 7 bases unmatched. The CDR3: CASSYLAGVQNEQFF. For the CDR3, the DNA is TGCGCCAGCAGCTACCTAGCGGGAGTACAAAATGAGCAGTTCTTC.

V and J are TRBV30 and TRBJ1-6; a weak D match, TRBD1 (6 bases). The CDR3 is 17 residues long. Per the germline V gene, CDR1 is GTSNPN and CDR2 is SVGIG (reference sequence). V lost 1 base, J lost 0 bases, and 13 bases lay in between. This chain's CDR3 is CAWSAGTTSSYNSPLHF. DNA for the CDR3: TGTGCCTGGAGTGCCGGGACAACGAGCTCCTATAATTCACCCCTCCACTTT. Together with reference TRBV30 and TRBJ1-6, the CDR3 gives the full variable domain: SQTIHQWPATLVQPVGSPLSLECTVEGTSNPNLYWYRQAAGRGLQLLFYSVGIGQISSEVPQNLSASRPQDRQFILSSKKLLLSDSGFYLCAWSAGTTSSYNSPLHFGNGTRLTVT.

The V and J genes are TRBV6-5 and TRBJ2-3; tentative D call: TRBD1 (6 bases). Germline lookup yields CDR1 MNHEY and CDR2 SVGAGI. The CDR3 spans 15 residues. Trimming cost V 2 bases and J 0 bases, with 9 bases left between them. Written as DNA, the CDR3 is TGTGCCAGCAGTTACAACAGGGCCAGCACAGATACGCAGTATTTT. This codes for CASSYNRASTDTQYF.

The CDR3 coding sequence is TGTGCCATCAGTGAGGAACGAGCTACATATGGCTACACCTTC. Its translation: CAISEERATYGYTF. The gene calls are TRBV10-3 and TRBJ1-2, with D unclear. CDR1 is ENHRY, CDR2 SYGVKD, per germline. V gave up 2 bases and J gave up 5 bases, with 12 bases separating them. The CDR3 has 14 amino acids.

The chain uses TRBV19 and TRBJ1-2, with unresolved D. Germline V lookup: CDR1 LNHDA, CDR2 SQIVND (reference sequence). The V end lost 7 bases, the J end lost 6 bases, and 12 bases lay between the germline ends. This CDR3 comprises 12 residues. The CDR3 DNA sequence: TGTGCCAGTACCTCAGGTTGGGATGGCTACACCTTC. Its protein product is CASTSGWDGYTF.

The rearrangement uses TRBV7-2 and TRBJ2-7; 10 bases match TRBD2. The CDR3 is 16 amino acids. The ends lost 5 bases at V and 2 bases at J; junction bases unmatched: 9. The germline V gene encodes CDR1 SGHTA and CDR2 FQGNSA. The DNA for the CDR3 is TGTGCCAGCAGCCTTACTCGGACTAGCGGTCCCTACGAGCAGTACTTC. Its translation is CASSLTRTSGPYEQYF.

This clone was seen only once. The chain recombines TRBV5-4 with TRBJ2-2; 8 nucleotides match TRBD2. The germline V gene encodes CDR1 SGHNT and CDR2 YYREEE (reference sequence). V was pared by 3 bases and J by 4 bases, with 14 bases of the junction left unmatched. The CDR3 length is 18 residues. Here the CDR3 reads CASSSLIPRLASTGELFF. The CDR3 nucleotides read TGTGCCAGCAGCTCCCTAATTCCCCGACTAGCGAGCACCGGGGAGCTGTTTTTT.

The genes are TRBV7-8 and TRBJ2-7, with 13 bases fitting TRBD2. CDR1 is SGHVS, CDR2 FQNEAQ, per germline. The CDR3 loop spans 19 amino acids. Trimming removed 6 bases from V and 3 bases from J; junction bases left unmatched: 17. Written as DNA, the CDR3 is TGTGCCAGCAGTCAGCCCGGACTAGCGGGGGCCAAAGGGCTCTACGAGCAGTACTTC. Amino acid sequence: CASSQPGLAGAKGLYEQYF. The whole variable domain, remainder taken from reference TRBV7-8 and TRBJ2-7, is GAGVSQSPRYKVAKRGQDVALRCDPISGHVSLFWYQQALGQGPEFLTYFQNEAQLDKSGLPSDRFFAERPEGSVSTLKIQRTQQEDSAVYLCASSQPGLAGAKGLYEQYFGPGTRLTVT.

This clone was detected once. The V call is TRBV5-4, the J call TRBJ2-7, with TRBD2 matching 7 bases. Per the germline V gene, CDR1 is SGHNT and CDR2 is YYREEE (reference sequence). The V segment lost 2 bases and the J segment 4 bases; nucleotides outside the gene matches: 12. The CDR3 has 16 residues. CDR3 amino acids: CASSFVLASGIYEQYF. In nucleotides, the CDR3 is TGTGCCAGCAGCTTTGTGTTGGCTAGCGGAATATACGAGCAGTACTTC. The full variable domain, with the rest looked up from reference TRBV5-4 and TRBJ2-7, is ETGVTQSPTHLIKTRGQQVTLRCSSQSGHNTVSWYQQALGQGPQFIFQYYREEENGRGNFPPRFSGLQFPNYSSELNVNALELDDSALYLCASSFVLASGIYEQYFGPGTRLTVT.

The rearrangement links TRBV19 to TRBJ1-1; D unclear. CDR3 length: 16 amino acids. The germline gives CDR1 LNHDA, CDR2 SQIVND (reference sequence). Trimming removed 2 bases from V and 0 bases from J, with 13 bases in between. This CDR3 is CASSIRVRPMNTEAFF. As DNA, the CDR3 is TGTGCCAGTAGTATAAGGGTCAGACCCATGAACACTGAAGCTTTCTTT.

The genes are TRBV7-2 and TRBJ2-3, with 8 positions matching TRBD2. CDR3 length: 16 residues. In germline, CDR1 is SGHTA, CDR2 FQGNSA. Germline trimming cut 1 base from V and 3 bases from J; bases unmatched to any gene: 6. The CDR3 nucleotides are TGTGCCAGCAGCTTAGAGTCCAGACTAGCGACAGATACGCAGTATTTT. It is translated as CASSLESRLATDTQYF. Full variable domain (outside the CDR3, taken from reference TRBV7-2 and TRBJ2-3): GAGVSQSPSNKVTEKGKDVELRCDPISGHTALYWYRQSLGQGLEFLIYFQGNSAPDKSGLPSDRFSAERTGGSVSTLTIQRTQQEDSAVYLCASSLESRLATDTQYFGPGTRLTVL.

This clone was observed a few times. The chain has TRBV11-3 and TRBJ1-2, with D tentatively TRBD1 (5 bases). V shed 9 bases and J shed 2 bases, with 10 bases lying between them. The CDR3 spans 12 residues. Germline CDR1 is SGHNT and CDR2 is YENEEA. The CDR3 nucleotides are TGTGCCAGGTCGGGACCGAACTATGGCTACACCTTC. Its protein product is CARSGPNYGYTF. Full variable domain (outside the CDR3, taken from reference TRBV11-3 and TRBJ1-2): EAGVVQSPRYKIIEKKQPVAFWCNPISGHNTLYWYLQNLGQGPELLIRYENEEAVDDSQLPKDRFSAERLKGVDSTLKIQPAELGDSAVYLCARSGPNYGYTFGSGTRLTVV.

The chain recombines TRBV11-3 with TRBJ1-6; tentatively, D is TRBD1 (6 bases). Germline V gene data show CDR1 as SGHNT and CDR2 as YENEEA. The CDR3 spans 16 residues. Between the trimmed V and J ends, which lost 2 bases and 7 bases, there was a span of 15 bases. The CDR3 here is CASSLSGAWRNSPLHF. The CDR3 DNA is TGTGCCAGCAGCTTATCGGGGGCGTGGCGCAATTCACCCCTCCACTTT.

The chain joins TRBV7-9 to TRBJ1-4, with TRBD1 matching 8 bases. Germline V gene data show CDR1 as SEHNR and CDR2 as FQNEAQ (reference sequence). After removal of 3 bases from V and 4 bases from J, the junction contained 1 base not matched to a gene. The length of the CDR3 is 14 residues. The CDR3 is CASSLGQVNEKLFF. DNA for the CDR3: TGTGCCAGCAGCTTGGGACAGGTTAATGAAAAACTGTTTTTT.

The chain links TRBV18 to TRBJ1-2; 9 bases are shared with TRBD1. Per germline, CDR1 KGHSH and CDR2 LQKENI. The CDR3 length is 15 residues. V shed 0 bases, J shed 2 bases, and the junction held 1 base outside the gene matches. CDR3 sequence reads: CASSPPGQGNYGYTF. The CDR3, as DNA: TGTGCCAGCTCACCACCGGGACAGGGAAACTATGGCTACACCTTC.

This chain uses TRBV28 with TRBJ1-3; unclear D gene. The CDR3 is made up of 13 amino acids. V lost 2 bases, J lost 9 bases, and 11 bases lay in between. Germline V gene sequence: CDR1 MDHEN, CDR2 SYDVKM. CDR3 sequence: CASSLPPAGTIYF. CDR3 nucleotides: TGTGCCAGCAGTTTACCCCCGGCCGGCACCATATATTTT.

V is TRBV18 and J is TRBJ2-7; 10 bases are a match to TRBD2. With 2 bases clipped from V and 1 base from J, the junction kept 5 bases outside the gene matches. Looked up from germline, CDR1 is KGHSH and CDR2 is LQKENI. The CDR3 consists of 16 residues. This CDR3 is CASSPKREGMSYEQYF. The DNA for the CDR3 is TGTGCCAGCTCACCAAAGCGGGAGGGCATGTCCTACGAGCAGTACTTC.

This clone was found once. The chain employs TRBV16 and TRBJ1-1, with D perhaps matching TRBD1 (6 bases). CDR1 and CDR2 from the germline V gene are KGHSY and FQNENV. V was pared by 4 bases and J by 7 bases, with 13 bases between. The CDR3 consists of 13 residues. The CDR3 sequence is CASSPEGGDEAFF. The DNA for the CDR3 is TGTGCCAGCAGCCCAGAAGGGGGAGATGAAGCTTTCTTT. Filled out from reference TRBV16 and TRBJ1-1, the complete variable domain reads GEEVAQTPKHLVRGEGQKAKLYCAPIKGHSYVFWYQQVLKNEFKFLISFQNENVFDETGMPKERFSAKCLPNSPCSLEIQATKLEDSAVYFCASSPEGGDEAFFGQGTRLTVV.

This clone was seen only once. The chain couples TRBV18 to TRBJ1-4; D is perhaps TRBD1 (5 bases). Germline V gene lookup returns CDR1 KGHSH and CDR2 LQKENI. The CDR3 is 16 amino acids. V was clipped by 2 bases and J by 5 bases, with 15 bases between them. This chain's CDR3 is CASSPGLGDENEKLFF. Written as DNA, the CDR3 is TGTGCCAGCTCACCAGGGTTGGGGGACGAGAATGAAAAACTGTTTTTT.

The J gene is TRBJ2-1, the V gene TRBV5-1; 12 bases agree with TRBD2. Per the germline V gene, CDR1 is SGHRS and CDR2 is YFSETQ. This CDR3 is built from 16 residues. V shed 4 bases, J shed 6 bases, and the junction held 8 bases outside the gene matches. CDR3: CASSLTASGRANEQFF. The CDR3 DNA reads TGCGCCAGCAGCCTCACCGCTAGCGGGAGGGCCAATGAGCAGTTCTTC.

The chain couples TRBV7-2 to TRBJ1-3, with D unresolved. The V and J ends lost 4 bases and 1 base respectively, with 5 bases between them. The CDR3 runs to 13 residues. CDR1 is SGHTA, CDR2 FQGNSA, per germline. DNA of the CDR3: TGTGCCAGCAGCTCCCAATCTGGAAACACCATATATTTT. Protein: CASSSQSGNTIYF.